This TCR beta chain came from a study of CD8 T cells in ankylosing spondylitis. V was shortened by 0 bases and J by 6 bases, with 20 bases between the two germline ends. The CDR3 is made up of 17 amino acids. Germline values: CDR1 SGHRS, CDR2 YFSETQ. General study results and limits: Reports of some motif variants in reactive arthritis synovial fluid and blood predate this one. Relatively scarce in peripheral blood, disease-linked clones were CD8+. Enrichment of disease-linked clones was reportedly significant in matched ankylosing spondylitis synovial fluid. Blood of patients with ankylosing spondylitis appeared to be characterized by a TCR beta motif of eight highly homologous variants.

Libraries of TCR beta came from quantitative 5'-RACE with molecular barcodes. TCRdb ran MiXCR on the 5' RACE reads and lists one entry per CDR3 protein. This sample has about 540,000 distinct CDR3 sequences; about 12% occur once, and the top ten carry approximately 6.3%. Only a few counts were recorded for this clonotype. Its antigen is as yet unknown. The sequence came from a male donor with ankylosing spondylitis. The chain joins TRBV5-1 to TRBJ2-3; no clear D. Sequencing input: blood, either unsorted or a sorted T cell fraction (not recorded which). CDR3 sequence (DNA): TGCGCCAGCAGCTTGGTTTCTGTTCTTGACATGGGGGATACGCAGTATTTT. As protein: CASSLVSVLDMGDTQYF.